The sequence of this T cell receptor beta chain was determined in a study of CD8 T cells in Susac syndrome. There are 14 residues in the CDR3. V lost 0 bases, J lost 9 bases, and 9 bases lay in between. CDR1 SEHNR and CDR2 FQNEAQ come from the germline V gene (reference sequence). The authors reverse transcribed roughly 0.5 to 1 ug RNA with random hexamers. The immunoSEQ assay covered 54 Vbeta and 13 Jbeta segments for CDR3. TCRdb re-called the immunoSEQ multiplex PCR reads with MiXCR, one entry per CDR3 protein. This table holds nearly 110,000 distinct CDR3 sequences, 94% found once. Sequencing input: CD8+ T cells from PBMCs. The origin of this receptor is a human donor with Susac syndrome. The chain recombines TRBV7-9 with TRBJ1-6; D is ambiguous. The CDR3 loop is CASSLAGVGSPLHF. As DNA, the CDR3 is TGTGCCAGCAGCTTAGCCGGGGTAGGTTCACCCCTCCACTTT.